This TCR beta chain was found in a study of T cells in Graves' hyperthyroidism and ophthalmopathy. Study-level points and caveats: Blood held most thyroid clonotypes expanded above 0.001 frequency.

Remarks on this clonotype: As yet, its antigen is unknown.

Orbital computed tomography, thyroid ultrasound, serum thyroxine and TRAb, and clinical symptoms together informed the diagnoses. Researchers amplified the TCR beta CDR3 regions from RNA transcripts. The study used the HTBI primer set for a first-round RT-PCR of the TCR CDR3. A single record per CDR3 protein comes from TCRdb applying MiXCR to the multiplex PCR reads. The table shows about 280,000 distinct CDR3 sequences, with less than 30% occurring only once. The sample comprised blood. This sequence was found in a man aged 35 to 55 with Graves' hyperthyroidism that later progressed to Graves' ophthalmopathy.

The CDR3 spells CASSLGQGRVTEAFF. In DNA form, the CDR3 reads TGTGCCAGCAGTTTAGGACAGGGGAGGGTCACTGAAGCTTTCTTT. The chain is built from TRBV6-4 and TRBJ1-1; 9 positions agree with TRBD1. Germline-derived CDR1 and CDR2 are MRHNA and SNTAGT. This CDR3 contains 15 residues. The trim removed 5 bases at V and 4 bases at J, leaving 8 bases unmatched.